This T cell receptor beta chain was captured in a study of blood T cell repertoires in COVID-19. Background on the study: Sample material is recorded as cDNA or gDNA derived from T cells, B-cell-depleted T cells, or PBMCs.

Participants had their cohort set by participant-reported clinical history. The repertoire was sequenced with immunoSEQ multiplex PCR; TCRdb's copy has only in-frame clones and lacks some. The table includes about half a million clones, roughly nine tenths detected once. This clone was detected once. This clonotype was sampled from a woman aged 55-69 years who had recovered from COVID-19. Input material: PBMCs or T cells enriched from blood (not recorded which).

DNA for the CDR3: TGTGCCATCAGTGAGGAGGGGGCGAACACTGAAGCTTTCTTT. It translates to CAISEEGANTEAFF. The V and J genes are TRBV10-3 and TRBJ1-1; 7 nucleotides align to TRBD1. Trimming took 2 bases from V and 1 from J; bases not matched to a gene: 1. This CDR3 has 14 residues. Germline V gives CDR1 ENHRY, CDR2 SYGVKD.